Listed below are T cell receptor beta chains from one sample, sequenced in a study of T cell changes during pregnancy in multiple sclerosis. Sequencing was performed with immunoSEQ multiplex PCR; in TCRdb, only in-frame clones are kept and a portion is missing. The sample comprises tens of thousands of clones, about 92% of which are singletons, and approximately 3% rests with the top ten. The sequences come from CD8+ T cells from peripheral blood mononuclear cells, collected before pregnancy. All receptors derive from a female donor with multiple sclerosis, enrolled in a pregnancy study. Both conserved end residues are part of each CDR3. Fields, in order: J gene, V gene, D gene, clone size, CDR3 protein, CDR3 DNA. A D gene is named only where the DNA matches it firmly. Size tells how often a clone was seen (once, few, many) or the class of an expanded clone, and some rows leave it out.

TRBJ2-7,TRBV7-6,-,-,CASQRSPYEQYF,TGTGCCAGCCAGAGGTCGCCCTACGAGCAGTACTTC
TRBJ2-7,TRBV6-1,-,-,CASSEPVEQYF,TGTGCCAGCAGTGAACCCGTCGAGCAGTACTTC
TRBJ1-2,TRBV6-6,-,-,CASSYSGANYGYTF,TGTGCCAGCAGTTACTCAGGGGCTAACTATGGCTACACCTTC
TRBJ1-2,TRBV7-9,-,-,CASSLSRAEPNGYTF,TGTGCCAGCAGCTTATCCAGGGCAGAACCTAATGGCTACACCTTC
TRBJ2-1,TRBV9,TRBD2,once,CASSVVASGGLYNEQFF,TGTGCCAGCAGCGTAGTGGCTAGCGGGGGGTTATACAATGAGCAGTTCTTC
TRBJ2-7,TRBV21-1,-,-,CASSKGGTGGVYEQYF,TGTGCCAGCAGCAAAGGGGGGACAGGGGGCGTTTACGAGCAGTACTTC
TRBJ1-2,TRBV9,-,-,CASSDTGSRGGYTF,TGTGCCAGCAGCGACACCGGGTCTCGGGGTGGCTACACCTTC
TRBJ2-3,TRBV9,TRBD2,-,CASSVGSAGADTQYF,TGTGCCAGCAGCGTAGGGTCAGCGGGGGCGGATACGCAGTATTTT
TRBJ2-7,TRBV19,TRBD2,few,CASSIDGGDEQYF,TGTGCCAGTAGTATAGATGGGGGGGACGAGCAGTACTTC
TRBJ1-1,TRBV15,-,-,CATSIPERANTEAFF,TGTGCCACCAGCATCCCCGAGCGGGCTAACACTGAAGCTTTCTTT
TRBJ2-3,TRBV7-6,TRBD2,-,CASSDRGLAGAGDTQYF,TGTGCCAGCAGCGATAGGGGTCTAGCGGGGGCTGGAGATACGCAGTATTTT
TRBJ1-1,TRBV4-2,-,-,CASSFERSRTEAFF,TGTGCCAGCAGCTTCGAAAGATCTCGGACTGAAGCTTTCTTT
TRBJ2-7,TRBV7-2,TRBD2,-,CASSTTSGGYEQYF,TGTGCCAGCAGCACGACTAGCGGGGGTTACGAGCAGTACTTC
TRBJ2-1,TRBV13,-,-,CASSLGRGAWEQFF,TGTGCCAGCAGCTTGGGCAGGGGAGCTTGGGAGCAGTTCTTC
TRBJ2-5,TRBV25-1,TRBD1,once,CASSARTGGFETQYF,TGTGCCAGCAGTGCCCGGACAGGGGGTTTCGAGACCCAGTACTTC
TRBJ1-4,TRBV29-1,-,-,CSAIERATNEKLFF,TGCAGCGCCATAGAGAGAGCAACTAATGAAAAACTGTTTTTT
TRBJ1-1,TRBV9,-,-,CASSGNEDKAFF,TGTGCCAGCAGCGGGAACGAGGATAAAGCTTTCTTT
TRBJ1-1,TRBV11-3,TRBD1,-,CASSPRQGIQHEAFF,TGTGCCAGCAGCCCCCGACAGGGAATTCAGCATGAAGCTTTCTTT
TRBJ2-5,TRBV7-2,TRBD1,-,CASSVGQEHGWKVTQYF,TGTGCCAGCAGCGTCGGACAGGAGCATGGGTGGAAGGTGACCCAGTACTTC
TRBJ2-7,TRBV14,-,-,CASSQDLGDEQYF,TGTGCCAGCAGCCAAGATCTCGGGGACGAGCAGTACTTC
TRBJ1-2,TRBV7-9,-,-,CASTGHAEPGRGYTF,TGTGCCAGCACCGGACACGCAGAGCCCGGTCGGGGCTACACCTTC
TRBJ1-1,TRBV7-9,-,-,CASSPVTGNLNTEAFF,TGTGCCAGCAGCCCGGTGACAGGCAACCTGAATACTGAAGCTTTCTTT
TRBJ2-2,TRBV6-5,TRBD1,-,CASSYATGSGGELFF,TGTGCCAGCAGTTACGCGACAGGGTCTGGGGGGGAGCTGTTTTTT
TRBJ2-2,TRBV4-3,-,-,CASGVRLGGFGELFF,TGCGCCAGCGGGGTCCGGCTAGGAGGTTTCGGGGAGCTGTTTTTT
TRBJ2-7,TRBV15,-,-,CATSRERGLNEQYF,TGTGCCACCAGCAGAGAGCGGGGCCTAAACGAGCAGTACTTC
TRBJ1-5,TRBV12-1,-,-,CASSSGEGNQPQHF,TGTGCCAGCAGCTCGGGGGAGGGCAATCAGCCCCAGCATTTT
TRBJ2-7,TRBV7-6,-,-,CASSSPSVGISSYEQYF,TGTGCCAGCAGCTCACCTTCTGTCGGGATTAGCTCCTACGAGCAGTACTTC
TRBJ2-7,TRBV4-2,-,-,CASSQVHGSSYEQYF,TGTGCCAGCAGCCAGGTTCACGGGAGCTCCTACGAGCAGTACTTC
TRBJ2-5,TRBV5-6,TRBD2,-,CASSLSYTSGGREETQYF,TGTGCCAGCAGCTTGTCTTATACTAGCGGGGGAAGGGAAGAGACCCAGTACTTC
TRBJ1-1,TRBV25-1,-,-,CASRRQLNTEAFF,TGTGCCAGCAGGAGGCAGTTGAACACTGAAGCTTTCTTT
TRBJ2-3,TRBV19,TRBD1,-,CANQGQGEIGPIDTQYF,TGTGCCAACCAGGGACAGGGGGAAATAGGGCCAATAGATACGCAGTATTTT
TRBJ2-5,TRBV6-6,-,-,CASRNSPGETQYF,TGTGCCAGCAGAAACTCCCCAGGGGAGACCCAGTACTTC
TRBJ1-2,TRBV9,TRBD1,-,CASSAGGEFYGYTF,TGTGCCAGCAGCGCAGGGGGTGAATTTTATGGCTACACCTTC
TRBJ2-1,TRBV4-2,TRBD2,-,CASSPSGENREQFF,TGTGCCAGCAGCCCTAGCGGGGAGAACCGGGAGCAGTTCTTC
TRBJ2-2,TRBV9,TRBD1,-,CASSVGQGYTGELFF,TGTGCCAGCAGCGTAGGACAGGGATACACCGGGGAGCTGTTTTTT
TRBJ2-7,TRBV19,TRBD2,-,CASSVLAGGPYEQYF,TGTGCCAGTAGTGTGCTAGCGGGGGGGCCCTACGAGCAGTACTTC
TRBJ2-3,TRBV7-6,-,-,CASSLVAGPDTQYF,TGTGCCAGCAGCTTAGTTGCAGGGCCAGATACGCAGTATTTT
TRBJ1-5,TRBV19,TRBD1,-,CASGGQYSNQPQHF,TGTGCCAGCGGGGGACAGTATAGCAATCAGCCCCAGCATTTT
TRBJ2-2,TRBV5-3,TRBD1,-,CARSAYNERTGGDTGELFF,TGTGCCAGAAGCGCTTATAACGAGCGGACAGGGGGCGACACCGGGGAGCTGTTTTTT
TRBJ1-1,TRBV7-9,-,-,CASSIISGTYEAFF,TGTGCCAGCAGCATAATATCCGGGACATATGAAGCTTTCTTT
TRBJ1-1,TRBV19,-,-,CASSLGTMNTEAFF,TGTGCCAGTAGTCTCGGGACAATGAACACTGAAGCTTTCTTT
TRBJ2-1,TRBV9,TRBD2,-,CASSVLAGSSYNEQFF,TGTGCCAGCAGCGTTTTAGCGGGGAGCTCCTACAATGAGCAGTTCTTC
TRBJ2-1,TRBV4-3,TRBD2,-,CASSPPAVGTSSYNEQFF,TGCGCCAGCAGCCCCCCTGCAGTTGGGACTAGCTCCTACAATGAGCAGTTCTTC
TRBJ1-1,TRBV5-4,-,-,CASSLAQNTEAFF,TGTGCCAGCAGCTTGGCCCAGAACACTGAAGCTTTCTTT
TRBJ1-3,TRBV4-1,-,-,CASSVDSLGNTIYF,TGCGCCAGCAGCGTGGACAGTCTTGGAAACACCATATATTTT
TRBJ2-5,TRBV25-1,TRBD2,few,CASSAETSGGQETQYF,TGTGCCAGCAGTGCCGAGACTAGCGGGGGGCAAGAGACCCAGTACTTC
TRBJ2-1,TRBV30,TRBD2,-,CAWSAASGGNEQFF,TGTGCCTGGAGTGCGGCTAGCGGGGGGAATGAGCAGTTCTTC